These 23 T cell receptor beta chains were all obtained from the same sample, sequenced in a study of control samples from healthy donors and cancer patients. Using immunoSEQ multiplex PCR, the repertoire was profiled, and TCRdb retains in-frame clones only, with some absent. The sample lists some 210,000 clones, about 90% occurring once. Sequencing was performed on blood. Receptors originate from a man aged 25-45 years in good health.

The chain is built from TRBV7-9 and TRBJ1-3, with D perhaps matching TRBD1 (6 bases). The germline V gene encodes CDR1 SEHNR and CDR2 FQNEAQ (reference sequence). This CDR3 spans 17 amino acids. V was clipped by 3 bases and J by 0 bases, with 15 bases between them. The CDR3 sequence is CASSLVGQRHSGNTIYF. The CDR3 nucleotides are TGTGCCAGCAGCTTGGTCGGACAGCGACACTCTGGAAACACCATATATTTT.

V and J are TRBV3-1 (or the pseudogene TRBV3-2) and TRBJ1-2; 8 positions match TRBD1. Germline loops: CDR1 LGHDT, CDR2 YNNKEL (reference sequence). CDR3 length: 17 amino acids. Trimming at V came to 0 bases and at J to 0 bases, leaving 6 bases not matched to a gene. The CDR3 DNA reads as TGTGCCAGCAGCCAAGATGGACAGGGACCTACTAACTATGGCTACACCTTC. It translates to CASSQDGQGPTNYGYTF.

V usage is TRBV29-1 and J usage is TRBJ2-3; unclear D gene. Germline loops: CDR1 SQVTM, CDR2 ANQGSEA. The length of the CDR3 is 15 residues. The V end was cut by 5 bases, the J end by 0 bases, with 15 bases between. DNA for the CDR3: TGCAGCGTTAGGGCTGAGGTCAAAAGCACAGATACGCAGTATTTT. Amino acids: CSVRAEVKSTDTQYF.

J is TRBJ2-5 and V is TRBV11-2; 7 bases are shared with TRBD2. Germline assignment: CDR1 SGHAT and CDR2 FQNNGV. V lost 1 base, J lost 1 base, and 15 bases stayed unmatched. The CDR3 is 19 residues long. CDR3 in amino acids: CASSLGWGKRGAPQETQYF. The CDR3 bases are TGTGCCAGCAGCTTAGGTTGGGGGAAGCGGGGAGCTCCCCAAGAGACCCAGTACTTC.

The V gene is TRBV30, the J gene TRBJ1-5; D is possibly TRBD1 (6 bases). The CDR3 is 13 amino acids. CDR1 is GTSNPN and CDR2 is SVGIG in the germline V gene (reference sequence). V was trimmed by 6 bases and J by 3 bases, leaving 12 bases between them. CDR3 nucleotides: TGTGCCTGCGCAACAGGGAACAATCAGCCCCAGCATTTT. Translating it yields CACATGNNQPQHF. The variable domain in full, with the rest retrieved from reference TRBV30 and TRBJ1-5, is SQTIHQWPATLVQPVGSPLSLECTVEGTSNPNLYWYRQAAGRGLQLLFYSVGIGQISSEVPQNLSASRPQDRQFILSSKKLLLSDSGFYLCACATGNNQPQHFGDGTRLSIL.

This clone was recorded once. The V and J genes are TRBV7-9 and TRBJ1-5, with TRBD1 matching over 10 bases. V gave up 5 bases and J gave up 3 bases; unmatched junction bases: 4. Germline loops: CDR1 SEHNR, CDR2 FQNEAQ (reference sequence). The CDR3 runs 15 residues. CDR3 in DNA: TGTGCCAGCAGCCTAGGGACAGGGGCCAATCAGCCCCAGCATTTT. Amino acids: CASSLGTGANQPQHF.

The J gene is TRBJ1-1, the V gene TRBV19; 12 bases are a match to TRBD1. Germline CDR1 reads LNHDA; CDR2 reads SQIVND (reference sequence). The CDR3 runs 14 residues. V was clipped by 6 bases and J by 3 bases; unmatched bases: 2. Written as DNA, the CDR3 is TGTGCCAGTAGGGGACAGGGGGCGGACACTGAAGCTTTCTTT. Its protein product is CASRGQGADTEAFF.

V and J are TRBV7-9 and TRBJ1-3; D may be TRBD1 (5 bases). The CDR3 covers 16 residues. V was trimmed by 4 bases and J by 7 bases, leaving 20 bases between them. The germline gives CDR1 SEHNR, CDR2 FQNEAQ (reference sequence). The CDR3: CASSSRPRDPENTIYF. The CDR3 coding sequence is TGTGCCAGCAGCTCACGTCCCCGGGACCCGGAGAACACCATATATTTT.

The genes are TRBV4-1 and TRBJ1-1; D gene uncertain. The CDR3 has 14 amino acids. Germline assignment: CDR1 MGHRA and CDR2 YSYEKL. Between the trimmed V and J ends, which lost 6 bases and 6 bases, there was a span of 17 bases. The CDR3 DNA sequence: TGCGCCAGCAGTAGTCAGGATCGAGGTGCTGAAGCTTTCTTT. It codes for CASSSQDRGAEAFF.

The J gene is TRBJ1-2, the V gene TRBV3-1 (or the pseudogene TRBV3-2); D not resolved. Germline V gene sequence: CDR1 LGHDT, CDR2 YNNKEL (reference sequence). The CDR3 loop spans 11 amino acids. V lost 1 base, J lost 6 bases, and 3 bases lay in between. The CDR3 is CASSQGDGYTF. The CDR3 bases are TGTGCCAGCAGCCAAGGGGATGGCTACACCTTC.

The CDR3 region is CASSAGPSTDTQYF. The CDR3, as DNA: TGTGCCAGCAGTGCGGGTCCTAGTACAGATACGCAGTATTTT. The rearrangement uses TRBV2 and TRBJ2-3; D remains ambiguous. Trimming removed 4 bases at V and 3 bases at J, with 11 bases between. The CDR3 extends over 14 amino acids. Per germline, CDR1 SNHLY and CDR2 FYNNEI.

The sample holds a few counts of this clone. V is TRBV5-1 and J is TRBJ2-7; D may be TRBD2 (6 bases). Trimming stripped 4 bases from V and 7 bases from J, with 18 bases between. The CDR3 has 14 residues. Germline CDR1 SGHRS, CDR2 YFSETQ. CDR3 nucleotides: TGCGCCAGCAGCCCATCCACCGGGACTTGGGAGCAGTACTTC. Its protein is CASSPSTGTWEQYF.

V and J are TRBV29-1 and TRBJ1-5; TRBD1 is a possible D gene (6 bases). The CDR3 length is 13 residues. The V and J ends lost 1 base and 6 bases respectively, with 10 bases between them. Germline loops: CDR1 SQVTM, CDR2 ANQGSEA. The CDR3 DNA reads TGCAGCGTTGAAGCGGGGGGCGGTCAGCCCCAGCATTTT. Translating it yields CSVEAGGGQPQHF.

The genes are TRBV27 and TRBJ2-1; D not certain. The CDR3 consists of 13 residues. V was shortened by 6 bases and J by 10 bases, with 16 bases between the two germline ends. Germline CDR1 MNHEY, CDR2 SMNVEV (reference sequence). CDR3: CASRPTVIGEQFF. As DNA, the CDR3 is TGTGCCAGCAGGCCGACGGTTATCGGGGAGCAGTTCTTC.

The chain uses TRBV18 and TRBJ1-2; TRBD1 agrees at 7 bases. Germline V CDR1 and CDR2: KGHSH, LQKENI. The CDR3 runs to 15 residues. V shed 2 bases and J 4 bases; nucleotides not matched to a gene: 7. For the CDR3, the DNA is TGTGCCAGCTCACCAGCGAAGGGGGCAGGCTATGGCTACACCTTC. Protein product: CASSPAKGAGYGYTF.

The gene calls are TRBV25-1 and TRBJ1-1, with D hard to call. Trimming stripped 3 bases from V and 6 bases from J, with 14 bases between. The CDR3 totals 14 residues. CDR1 and CDR2 (germline): MGHDK, SYGVNS. In DNA, the CDR3 is TGTGCCAGCAGTGACCCTGGGGTTTTCGCTGAAGCTTTCTTT. Protein sequence: CASSDPGVFAEAFF.

This sequence joins TRBV2 and TRBJ2-7; TRBD1 or TRBD2 may be the D gene (6 bases each). V was pared by 10 bases and J by 2 bases, with 12 bases between. The CDR3 totals 12 residues. CDR1 SNHLY and CDR2 FYNNEI come from the germline V gene. The CDR3 DNA sequence: TGTGCCATCGGGGGCAGAACCTACGAGCAGTACTTC. Encoded protein: CAIGGRTYEQYF.

This clone was seen once. The V and J genes are TRBV29-1 and TRBJ1-3; 7 bases are shared with TRBD1. This CDR3 contains 13 residues. CDR1 and CDR2 from the germline V gene are SQVTM and ANQGSEA. V shed 4 bases and J 2 bases; nucleotides not matched to a gene: 2. CDR3 coding DNA: TGCAGCGTTGGGGACAGTACTGGAAACACCATATATTTT. Amino acids: CSVGDSTGNTIYF.

The chain joins TRBV12-5 to TRBJ1-4; TRBD1 agrees at 8 bases. Germline CDR1 LGHNT, CDR2 FRNRAP. This CDR3 is 14 amino acids long. The junction had 7 bases not matched to a gene; V was cut back by 6 bases and J by 7 bases. The CDR3 DNA sequence: TGTGCTAGTGGGCCGGGACAGGTTGGTGAAAAACTGTTTTTT. Translated, it gives CASGPGQVGEKLFF.

In nucleotides, the CDR3 is TGTGCCATCAGTTCGACAGGGGGCGAGGGCTACACCTTC. This encodes CAISSTGGEGYTF. The gene calls are TRBV10-3 and TRBJ1-2; TRBD1 aligns across 10 bases. Unmatched junction bases numbered 5, after V lost 5 bases and J lost 8 bases. The CDR3 covers 13 residues. CDR1 and CDR2 from the germline V gene are ENHRY and SYGVKD.

CDR3 DNA sequence: TGTGCCAGCAGCTTACGGGGGTCTAACTATGGCTACACCTTC. This translates into CASSLRGSNYGYTF. This chain joins TRBV5-6 and TRBJ1-2; tentatively, D is TRBD1 (5 bases). Germline V lookup: CDR1 SGHDT, CDR2 YYEEEE. The CDR3 is made up of 14 amino acids. Trimming left V 2 bases short and J 0 bases short, with 8 bases between.

V usage is TRBV5-6 and J usage is TRBJ2-6; 8 bases align to TRBD1. CDR3 length: 17 residues. The junction had 7 bases not matched to a gene; V was cut back by 5 bases and J by 0 bases. CDR1 and CDR2 from the germline V gene are SGHDT and YYEEEE. The CDR3 region is CASSSQGVFSGANVLTF. The CDR3 DNA reads as TGTGCCAGCAGTTCACAGGGGGTCTTCTCTGGGGCCAACGTCCTGACTTTC.

The V and J genes are TRBV27 and TRBJ2-6; 7 bases line up with TRBD1. Germline CDR1 reads MNHEY; CDR2 reads SMNVEV (reference sequence). Unmatched junction bases numbered 2, after V lost 5 bases and J lost 1 base. This CDR3 region has 15 residues. The CDR3 reads CASSKTGSGANVLTF. DNA of the CDR3: TGTGCCAGCAGTAAGACAGGGTCTGGGGCCAACGTCCTGACTTTC.